Given below is one TCR beta chain in context. This sample is part of a study of cytomegalovirus exposure and HLA in healthy donors. 13 Jbeta primers and 60 Vbeta primers were used for the PCR. TCRdb keeps only in-frame clones here, not all; method: immunoSEQ multiplex PCR. The repertoire holds some 150,000 clones, with 80% to 85% as singletons. Trimming left V 6 bases short and J 8 bases short, with 17 bases between. The CDR3 contains 14 residues. The germline V gene has CDR1 MNHEY and CDR2 SMNVEV (reference sequence). Material for sequencing was PBMCs. The source of this sequence is a woman between 18 and 29 years old in good health and CMV-seronegative. The chain links TRBV27 to TRBJ1-5, with D tentatively TRBD1 (6 bases). CDR3 residues: CASSPTGSLEPQHF. As DNA, the CDR3 is TGTGCCAGCAGCCCAACAGGGTCCTTAGAGCCCCAGCATTTT.